The TCR beta chain under discussion was sequenced for a study of Graves' ophthalmopathy and Graves' hyperthyroidism. This clonotype was recorded at least ten times. The CDR3 runs 18 residues. From germline, CDR1 is DFQATT and CDR2 SNEGSKA (reference sequence). With 0 bases removed from V and 3 bases from J, the gap between germline ends came to 21 bases. RNA transcripts served as template for amplifying TCR beta CDR3 sequences. The workflow started with a first-round RT-PCR run with HTBI primers and then moved on to a second-round multiplex PCR. TCRdb re-called the multiplex PCR reads with MiXCR, one entry per CDR3 protein. The profile shows 350,000 to 400,000 distinct CDR3 sequences, approximately 20% of them singletons.

The material sequenced was peripheral blood. The clonotype was recovered from a woman between 18 and 29 years old with Graves' ophthalmopathy. The gene calls are TRBV20-1 and TRBJ1-5; a weak D match, TRBD1 (5 bases). CDR3 nucleotide sequence: TGCAGTGCTAGAGACCGACAGAAGGATATATGGGACAATCAGCCCCAGCATTTT. It yields the protein CSARDRQKDIWDNQPQHF.